A single sample gave rise to the 9 T cell receptor beta chains below, sequenced in a study of CD8+ T cells in alopecia areata (dated by TCRdb to 2016 to 2019). Library preparation was by the immunoSEQ multiplex PCR assay. RNA was extracted from all samples and reverse transcribed into cDNA, which served as template for TCR sequencing. TCRdb took over this immuneACCESS table, retaining in-frame rearrangements with V and J assigned. Such tables are incomplete; in checked studies, under half of the missing clones stem from an unresolved V gene, and the remainder is unexplained. Present in this sample are 90,000 to 150,000 clones, around 53% of which were seen just once. The ten biggest clones cover around 0.46% of the sample. The sample's time point label is to be understood as: about 4 weeks on oral tofacitinib. Read against the paper, the sample's treatment or condition label means: oral pan-JAK inhibitor, 5-10 mg twice daily.

The sample here was CD4+ T cells sorted from blood, taken at week 4, from a patient treated with tofacitinib. The source is a human donor with alopecia areata.

The chain is built from TRBV25-1 and TRBJ2-7, with TRBD1 matching over 9 bases. The CDR3 runs to 16 residues. Germline V lookup: CDR1 MGHDK, CDR2 SYGVNS. The V and J ends lost 5 bases and 0 bases, in that order; junction bases with no gene match: 8. CDR3 amino acids: CASSYGGTGRSYEQYF. In nucleotides, the CDR3 is TGTGCCAGCAGTTATGGCGGGACAGGGCGCTCCTACGAGCAGTACTTC.

The V call is TRBV30, the J call TRBJ2-1; TRBD2 agrees at 7 bases. Germline V gene lookup returns CDR1 GTSNPN and CDR2 SVGIG (reference sequence). Germline trimming cut 3 bases from V and 4 bases from J; bases unmatched to any gene: 9. The CDR3 length is 15 residues. CDR3 region: CAWRRSGGRYNEQFF. CDR3 bases: TGTGCCTGGAGGCGTTCGGGAGGAAGGTACAATGAGCAGTTCTTC.

This clone was seen a handful of times. V gene TRBV4-1 combines with J gene TRBJ1-2; TRBD1 agrees at 8 bases. Germline V gene lookup returns CDR1 MGHRA and CDR2 YSYEKL. This CDR3 is built from 14 residues. V lost 1 base and J lost 8; bases outside the gene matches: 6. The CDR3 nucleotides read TGCGCCAGCAGCCAAGTCGGACAGGGAATAGGCTACACCTTC. This encodes CASSQVGQGIGYTF.

The genes are TRBV29-1 and TRBJ1-1; possibly TRBD1 for D (6 bases). The CDR3 sequence is 11 residues long. Trimming left V 7 bases short and J 3 bases short, with 9 bases between. Germline V gene sequence: CDR1 SQVTM, CDR2 ANQGSEA. The CDR3 spells CSAGTYTEAFF. CDR3 nucleotides: TGCAGCGCAGGGACATACACTGAAGCTTTCTTT.

This chain connects TRBV30 to TRBJ1-2; perhaps TRBD1 as D (6 bases). Germline CDR1 reads GTSNPN; CDR2 reads SVGIG (reference sequence). The V gene lost 5 bases and the J gene lost 2 bases, with 12 bases spanning the gap. CDR3 length equals 13 residues. The CDR3, as DNA: TGTGCCTGGGAGCCGAGGGGGAACTATGGCTACACCTTC. It encodes CAWEPRGNYGYTF. The whole variable domain, filled in from reference TRBV30 and TRBJ1-2, reads SQTIHQWPATLVQPVGSPLSLECTVEGTSNPNLYWYRQAAGRGLQLLFYSVGIGQISSEVPQNLSASRPQDRQFILSSKKLLLSDSGFYLCAWEPRGNYGYTFGSGTRLTVV.

This clone was seen a handful of times. The V gene is TRBV7-6, the J gene TRBJ2-7; perhaps TRBD1 as D (6 bases). There are 13 residues in the CDR3. The germline V and J ends were trimmed by 6 bases and 3 bases, with 12 bases remaining between them. The germline CDR1 and CDR2 sequences are SGHVS and FNYEAQ. CDR3 sequence (DNA): TGTGCCAGCAGTTTCGGACAGTTCTACGAGCAGTACTTC. It is translated as CASSFGQFYEQYF.

A few counts support this clone. The J gene is TRBJ2-2, the V gene TRBV7-6; D unclear. The CDR3 extends over 13 amino acids. V lost 5 bases and J lost 7, with 11 bases in between. CDR1 and CDR2 from the germline V gene are SGHVS and FNYEAQ. CDR3 loop: CASSRGRIGELFF. In nucleotides, the CDR3 is TGTGCCAGCAGCCGAGGACGGATCGGGGAGCTGTTTTTT.

This clone was seen more than once but under ten times. The CDR3 loop is CASSPWTGTYAQPQHF. The DNA of the CDR3 is TGTGCCAGCTCACCATGGACAGGGACCTATGCTCAGCCCCAGCATTTT. This chain joins TRBV18 and TRBJ1-5, with TRBD1 matching over 8 bases. The germline CDR1 and CDR2 sequences are KGHSH and LQKENI. J lost 6 bases, V lost 2 bases, and 9 bases had no gene match. The CDR3 sequence is 16 residues long.

V usage is TRBV27 and J usage is TRBJ2-1; possibly TRBD2 for D (6 bases). This CDR3 comprises 13 residues. Trimming removed 8 bases from V and 6 bases from J, with 14 bases in between. CDR1 and CDR2 (germline): MNHEY, SMNVEV (reference sequence). Here the CDR3 reads CASRATRSNEQFF. The DNA of the CDR3 is TGTGCCAGCCGCGCGACTAGATCCAATGAGCAGTTCTTC.